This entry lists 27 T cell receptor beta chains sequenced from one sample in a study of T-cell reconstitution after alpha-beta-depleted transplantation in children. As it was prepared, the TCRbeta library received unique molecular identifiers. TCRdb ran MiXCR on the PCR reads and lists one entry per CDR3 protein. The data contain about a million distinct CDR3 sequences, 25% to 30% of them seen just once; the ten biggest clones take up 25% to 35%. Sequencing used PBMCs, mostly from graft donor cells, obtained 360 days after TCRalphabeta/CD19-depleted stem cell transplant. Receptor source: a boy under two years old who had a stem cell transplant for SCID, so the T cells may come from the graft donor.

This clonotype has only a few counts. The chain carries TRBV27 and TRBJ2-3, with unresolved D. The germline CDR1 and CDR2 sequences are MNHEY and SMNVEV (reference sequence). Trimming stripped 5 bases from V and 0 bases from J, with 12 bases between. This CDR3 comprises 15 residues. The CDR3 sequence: CASSPALYSTDTQYF. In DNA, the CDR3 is TGTGCCAGCAGTCCGGCCCTCTACAGCACAGATACGCAGTATTTT.

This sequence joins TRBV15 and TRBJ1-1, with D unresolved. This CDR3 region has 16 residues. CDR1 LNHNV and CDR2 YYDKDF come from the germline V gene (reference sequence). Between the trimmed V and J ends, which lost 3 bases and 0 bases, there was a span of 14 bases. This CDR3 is CATSRDVPTMNTEAFF. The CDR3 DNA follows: TGTGCCACCAGCAGGGACGTTCCAACCATGAACACTGAAGCTTTCTTT.

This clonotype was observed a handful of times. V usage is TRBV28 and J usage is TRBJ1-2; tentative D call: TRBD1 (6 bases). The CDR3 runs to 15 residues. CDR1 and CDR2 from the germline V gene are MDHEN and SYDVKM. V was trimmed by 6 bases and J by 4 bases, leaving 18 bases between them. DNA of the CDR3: TGTGCCAGCAGCTACCCTGACAGGCCCCTCTATGGCTACACCTTC. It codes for CASSYPDRPLYGYTF.

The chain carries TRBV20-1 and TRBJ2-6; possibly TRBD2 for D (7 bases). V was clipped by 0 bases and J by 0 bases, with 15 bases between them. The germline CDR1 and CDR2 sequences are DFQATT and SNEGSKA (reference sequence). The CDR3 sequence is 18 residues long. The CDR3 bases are TGCAGTGCTAGAGATGACGGGGGGCCCTCCTCTGGGGCCAACGTCCTGACTTTC. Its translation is CSARDDGGPSSGANVLTF.

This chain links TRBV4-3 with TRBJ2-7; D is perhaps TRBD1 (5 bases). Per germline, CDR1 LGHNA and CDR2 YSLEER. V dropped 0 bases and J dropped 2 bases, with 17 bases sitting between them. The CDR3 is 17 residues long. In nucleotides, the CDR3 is TGCGCCAGCAGCCAAGAAACGCGGCCAGGGATAGCCTACGAGCAGTACTTC. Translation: CASSQETRPGIAYEQYF.

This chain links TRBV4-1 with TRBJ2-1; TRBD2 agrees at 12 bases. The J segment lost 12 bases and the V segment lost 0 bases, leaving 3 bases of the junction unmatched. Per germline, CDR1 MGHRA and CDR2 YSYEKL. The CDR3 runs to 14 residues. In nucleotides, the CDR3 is TGCGCCAGCAGCCAAGACGGACTAGCGGGGTTGCAGTTCTTC. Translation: CASSQDGLAGLQFF.

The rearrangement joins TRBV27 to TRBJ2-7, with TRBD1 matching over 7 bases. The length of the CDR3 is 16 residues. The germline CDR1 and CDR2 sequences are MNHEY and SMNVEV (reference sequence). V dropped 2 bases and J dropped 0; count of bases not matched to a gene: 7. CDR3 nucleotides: TGTGCCAGCAGTTTACTGGCAGGGGGAAGCTCCTACGAGCAGTACTTC. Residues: CASSLLAGGSSYEQYF.

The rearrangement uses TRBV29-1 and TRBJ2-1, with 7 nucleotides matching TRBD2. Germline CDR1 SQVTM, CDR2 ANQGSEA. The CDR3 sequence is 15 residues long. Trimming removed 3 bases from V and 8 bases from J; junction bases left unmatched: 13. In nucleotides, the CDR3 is TGCAGCGTTGATCGGCGGGGGAGGCAGAGGGATGAGCAGTTCTTC. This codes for CSVDRRGRQRDEQFF.

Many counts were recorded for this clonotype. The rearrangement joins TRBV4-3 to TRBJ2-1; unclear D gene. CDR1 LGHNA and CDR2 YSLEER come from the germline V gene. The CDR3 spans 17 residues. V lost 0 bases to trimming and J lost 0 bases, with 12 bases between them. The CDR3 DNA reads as TGCGCCAGCAGCCAAGAAATGGCTACATACTCCTACAATGAGCAGTTCTTC. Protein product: CASSQEMATYSYNEQFF.

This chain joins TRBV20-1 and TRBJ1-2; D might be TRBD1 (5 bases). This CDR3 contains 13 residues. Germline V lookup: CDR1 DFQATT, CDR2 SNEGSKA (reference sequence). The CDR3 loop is CAGGTYDWGGYTF. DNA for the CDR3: TGCGCCGGAGGGACCTATGACTGGGGTGGCTACACCTTC.

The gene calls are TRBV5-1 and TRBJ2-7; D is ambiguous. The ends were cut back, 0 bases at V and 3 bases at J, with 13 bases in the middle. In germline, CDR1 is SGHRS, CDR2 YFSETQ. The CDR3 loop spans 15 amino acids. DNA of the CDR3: TGCGCCAGCAGCTTGGAAGGGTCTAGAGTCTACGAGCAGTACTTC. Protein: CASSLEGSRVYEQYF.

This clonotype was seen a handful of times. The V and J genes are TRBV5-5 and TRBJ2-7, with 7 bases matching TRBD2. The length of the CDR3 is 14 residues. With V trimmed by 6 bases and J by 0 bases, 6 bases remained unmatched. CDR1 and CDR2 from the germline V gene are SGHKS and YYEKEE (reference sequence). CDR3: CASTPRDYSYEQYF. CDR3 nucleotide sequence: TGTGCCAGCACCCCACGGGACTACTCCTACGAGCAGTACTTC.

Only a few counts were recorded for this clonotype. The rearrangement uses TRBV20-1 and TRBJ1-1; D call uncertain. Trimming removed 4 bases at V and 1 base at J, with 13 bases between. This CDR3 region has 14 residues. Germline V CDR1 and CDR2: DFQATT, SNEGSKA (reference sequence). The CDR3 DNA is TGCAGTGCTAAGGGAGAACCATGGAACACTGAAGCTTTCTTT. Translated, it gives CSAKGEPWNTEAFF.

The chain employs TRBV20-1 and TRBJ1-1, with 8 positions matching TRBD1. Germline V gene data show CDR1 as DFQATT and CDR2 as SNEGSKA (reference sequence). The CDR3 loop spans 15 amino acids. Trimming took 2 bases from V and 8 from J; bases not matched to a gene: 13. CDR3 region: CSARRTLRGRIEAFF. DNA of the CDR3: TGCAGTGCTAGAAGGACTCTCAGGGGGCGGATAGAAGCTTTCTTT.

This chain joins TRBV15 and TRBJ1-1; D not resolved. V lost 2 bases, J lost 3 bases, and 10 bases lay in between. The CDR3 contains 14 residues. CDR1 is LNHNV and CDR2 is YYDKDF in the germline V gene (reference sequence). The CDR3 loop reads CATSRFKRDTEAFF. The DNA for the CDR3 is TGTGCCACCAGCAGATTTAAAAGGGACACTGAAGCTTTCTTT.

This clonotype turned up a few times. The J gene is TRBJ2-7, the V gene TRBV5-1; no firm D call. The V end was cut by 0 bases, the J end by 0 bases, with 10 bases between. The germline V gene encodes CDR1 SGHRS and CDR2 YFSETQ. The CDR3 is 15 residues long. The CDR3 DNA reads TGCGCCAGCAGCTTGGATCCCAGAGCCTCCTACGAGCAGTACTTC. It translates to CASSLDPRASYEQYF.

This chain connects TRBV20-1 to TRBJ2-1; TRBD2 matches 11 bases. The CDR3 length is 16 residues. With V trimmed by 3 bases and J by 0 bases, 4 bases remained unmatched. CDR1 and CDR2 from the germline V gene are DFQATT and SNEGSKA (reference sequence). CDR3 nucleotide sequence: TGCAGTGCTAGTCGACTAGCGGGGAGCTCCTACAATGAGCAGTTCTTC. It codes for CSASRLAGSSYNEQFF.

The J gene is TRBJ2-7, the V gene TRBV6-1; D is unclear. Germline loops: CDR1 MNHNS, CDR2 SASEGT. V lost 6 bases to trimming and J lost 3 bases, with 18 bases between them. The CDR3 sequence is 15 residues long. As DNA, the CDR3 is TGTGCCAGCAGCCAACAGCAGCAAGGTCACTACGAGCAGTACTTC. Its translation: CASSQQQQGHYEQYF.

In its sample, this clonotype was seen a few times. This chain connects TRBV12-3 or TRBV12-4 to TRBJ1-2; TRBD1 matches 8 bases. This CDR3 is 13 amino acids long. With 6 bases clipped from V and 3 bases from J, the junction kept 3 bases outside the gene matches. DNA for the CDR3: TGTGCCAGCAGGTCGACAGGGGACTATGGCTACACCTTC. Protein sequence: CASRSTGDYGYTF.

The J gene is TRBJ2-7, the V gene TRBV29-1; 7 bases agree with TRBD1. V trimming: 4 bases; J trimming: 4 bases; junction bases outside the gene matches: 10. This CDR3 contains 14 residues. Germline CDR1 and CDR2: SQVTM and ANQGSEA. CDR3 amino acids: CSVGGKGATYEQYF. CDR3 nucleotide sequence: TGCAGCGTTGGTGGAAAGGGGGCGACGTACGAGCAGTACTTC.

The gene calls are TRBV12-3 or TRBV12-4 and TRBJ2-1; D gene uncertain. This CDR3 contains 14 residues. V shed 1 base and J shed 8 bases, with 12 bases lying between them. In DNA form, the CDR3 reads TGTGCCAGCAGTTTAGGTCCGGGTTCCCATGAGCAGTTCTTC. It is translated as CASSLGPGSHEQFF.

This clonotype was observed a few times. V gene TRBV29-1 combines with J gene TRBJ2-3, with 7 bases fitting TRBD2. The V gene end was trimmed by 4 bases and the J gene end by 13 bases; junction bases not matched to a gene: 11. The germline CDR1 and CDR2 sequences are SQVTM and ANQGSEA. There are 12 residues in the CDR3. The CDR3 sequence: CSVVTSPPLEYF. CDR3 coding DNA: TGCAGCGTTGTGACTAGCCCTCCGTTGGAGTATTTT.

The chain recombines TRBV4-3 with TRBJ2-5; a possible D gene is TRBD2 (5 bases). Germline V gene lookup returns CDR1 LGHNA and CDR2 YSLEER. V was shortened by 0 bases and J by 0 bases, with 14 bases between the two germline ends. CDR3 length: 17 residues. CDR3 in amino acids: CASSQDEGPRNQETQYF. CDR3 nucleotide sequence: TGCGCCAGCAGCCAAGATGAGGGCCCTCGCAACCAAGAGACCCAGTACTTC.

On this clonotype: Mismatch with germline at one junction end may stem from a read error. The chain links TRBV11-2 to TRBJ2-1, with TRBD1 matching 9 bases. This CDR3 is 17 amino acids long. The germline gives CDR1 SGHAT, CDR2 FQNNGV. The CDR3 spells CASSLDWWDRADNEQFF. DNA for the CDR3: TGTGCCAGCAGCCTAGATTGGTGGGACAGGGCAGACAATGAGCAGTTCTTC.

CDR3 sequence reads: CASSLSTLQNEQFF. The DNA for the CDR3 is TGTGCCAGCAGTTTAAGTACTCTGCAGAATGAGCAGTTCTTC. This chain connects TRBV28 to TRBJ2-1, with D unclear. The germline V gene has CDR1 MDHEN and CDR2 SYDVKM. CDR3 length: 14 residues. Trimming left V 2 bases short and J 7 bases short, with 12 bases between.

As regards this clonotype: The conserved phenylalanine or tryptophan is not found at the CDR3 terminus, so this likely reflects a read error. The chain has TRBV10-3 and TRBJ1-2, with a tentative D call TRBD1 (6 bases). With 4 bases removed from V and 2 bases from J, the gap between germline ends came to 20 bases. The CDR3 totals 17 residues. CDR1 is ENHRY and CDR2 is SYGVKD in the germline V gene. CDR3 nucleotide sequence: TGTGCCATCAGTGGGAGAGTCAGGGGTCAAACAAACTATGGCTACACCTGC. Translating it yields CAISGRVRGQTNYGYTC.

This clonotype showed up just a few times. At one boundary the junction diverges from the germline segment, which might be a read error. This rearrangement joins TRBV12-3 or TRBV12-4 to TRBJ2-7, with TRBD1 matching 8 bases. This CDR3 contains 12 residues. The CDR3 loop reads CPGQGSSYEQYF. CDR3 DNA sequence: TGCCCCGGACAGGGAAGCTCCTACGAGCAGTACTTC.